One sample yielded the 20 T cell receptor beta chains listed below, sequenced in a study of cytomegalovirus exposure and HLA in healthy donors. The PCR ran on 60 Vbeta and 13 Jbeta primers. The data were produced by immunoSEQ multiplex PCR, yet TCRdb's version contains in-frame clones alone and is incomplete. The sample includes some 120,000 clones. The sequenced sample was PBMCs. The receptor set was obtained from a man aged 35 to 55 in good health and CMV-seronegative.

The chain uses TRBV29-1 and TRBJ2-7; 12 bases match TRBD1. V shed 6 bases, J shed 9 bases, and the junction held 6 bases outside the gene matches. CDR1 and CDR2 (germline): SQVTM, ANQGSEA. CDR3 size: 12 residues. CDR3 residues: CSVGGTGGRQYF. In DNA form, the CDR3 reads TGCAGCGTGGGCGGGACAGGGGGCAGGCAGTACTTC.

This rearrangement joins TRBV5-6 to TRBJ1-4, with 7 bases fitting TRBD1. Germline assignment: CDR1 SGHDT and CDR2 YYEEEE. CDR3 length: 18 residues. Unmatched junction bases numbered 10, after V lost 2 bases and J lost 0 bases. The CDR3 spells CASSFWDSIGPTNEKLFF. In DNA, the CDR3 is TGTGCCAGCAGCTTTTGGGACAGCATCGGGCCAACTAATGAAAAACTGTTTTTT.

The chain recombines TRBV2 with TRBJ2-5; possibly TRBD1 for D (6 bases). Per germline, CDR1 SNHLY and CDR2 FYNNEI. V shed 6 bases and J shed 3 bases, with 20 bases lying between them. The CDR3 covers 16 residues. CDR3 nucleotide sequence: TGTGCCAGCAGGGGACCGGCGGCAGGGGTTAAAGAGACCCAGTACTTC. Encoded protein: CASRGPAAGVKETQYF.

V and J are TRBV15 and TRBJ2-7; unclear D gene. The V gene lost 0 bases and the J gene lost 2 bases, with 5 bases spanning the gap. This CDR3 contains 13 residues. Germline assignment: CDR1 LNHNV and CDR2 YYDKDF (reference sequence). The chain's CDR3 is CATSRDPTYEQYF. As DNA, the CDR3 is TGTGCCACCAGCAGAGATCCCACCTACGAGCAGTACTTC.

The chain links TRBV6-6 to TRBJ1-3; D gene uncertain. This CDR3 spans 16 amino acids. CDR1 is MNHNY, CDR2 SVGAGI, per germline (reference sequence). Trimming took off 1 base at V and 0 bases at J, with 10 bases between the two ends. CDR3 protein: CASSYFAENSGNTIYF. The CDR3, as DNA: TGTGCCAGCAGTTACTTTGCCGAGAACTCTGGAAACACCATATATTTT.

The gene calls are TRBV19 and TRBJ2-1, with a possible D match to TRBD2 (6 bases). Trimming left V 7 bases short and J 7 bases short, with 17 bases between. The CDR3 totals 14 residues. Germline CDR1 and CDR2: LNHDA and SQIVND (reference sequence). This chain's CDR3 is CASKGLSVQNEQFF. The CDR3 bases are TGTGCCAGTAAGGGACTCAGTGTCCAAAATGAGCAGTTCTTC. The whole variable domain, filled in from reference TRBV19 and TRBJ2-1, reads DGGITQSPKYLFRKEGQNVTLSCEQNLNHDAMYWYRQDPGQGLRLIYYSQIVNDFQKGDIAEGYSVSREKKESFPLTVTSAQKNPTAFYLCASKGLSVQNEQFFGPGTRLTVL.

This chain links TRBV7-2 with TRBJ2-1; TRBD2 matches 10 bases. The CDR3 is 16 amino acids. Losses at the gene ends were 5 bases for V and 4 bases for J; bases not matched to a gene: 8. Germline V gene sequence: CDR1 SGHTA, CDR2 FQGNSA. The CDR3 loop reads CASSRARTSGYNEQFF. In DNA, the CDR3 is TGTGCCAGCAGCCGAGCCCGGACTAGCGGTTACAATGAGCAGTTCTTC.

Notes on this clone: Other DNA sequences from this sample encode an identical CDR3 as well. V gene TRBV27 combines with J gene TRBJ1-5, with a tentative D call TRBD1 (6 bases). The V gene's germline CDR1 is MNHEY and CDR2 SMNVEV (reference sequence). V lost 5 bases, J lost 5 bases, and 13 bases lay in between. The CDR3 is made up of 14 amino acids. The CDR3 nucleotides are TGTGCCAGCAGTGGGGGGGCAGGCTATCAGCCCCAGCATTTT. This sequence encodes CASSGGAGYQPQHF.

The genes are TRBV9 and TRBJ1-3; perhaps TRBD1 as D (6 bases). The CDR3 loop spans 15 amino acids. Germline V lookup: CDR1 SGDLS, CDR2 YYNGEE. V was cut by 3 bases and J by 0 bases, with 10 bases left in between. CDR3 amino acids: CASSAHRDSGNTIYF. Written as DNA, the CDR3 is TGTGCCAGCAGCGCCCACAGGGACTCTGGAAACACCATATATTTT. The entire variable domain, with the rest obtained from reference TRBV9 and TRBJ1-3, is as follows: DSGVTQTPKHLITATGQRVTLRCSPRSGDLSVYWYQQSLDQGLQFLIQYYNGEERAKGNILERFSAQQFPDLHSELNLSSLELGDSALYFCASSAHRDSGNTIYFGEGSWLTVV.

The V gene is TRBV30, the J gene TRBJ1-2, with D tentatively TRBD1 (5 bases). With 8 bases removed from V and 7 bases from J, the gap between germline ends came to 20 bases. Germline V lookup: CDR1 GTSNPN, CDR2 SVGIG (reference sequence). CDR3 length: 13 residues. The CDR3 DNA follows: TGTGCCCACCAAAGCGGTGGGGGGACTGGCTACACCTTC. Protein sequence: CAHQSGGGTGYTF.

The chain employs TRBV7-2 and TRBJ1-2; TRBD1 is a possible D gene (5 bases). The length of the CDR3 is 17 residues. The germline gives CDR1 SGHTA, CDR2 FQGNSA. The V gene lost 5 bases and the J gene lost 4 bases, with 23 bases spanning the gap. As DNA, the CDR3 is TGTGCCAGCAGCCCCCAGGAGGGGCGGAGACGGACCTATGGCTACACCTTC. Its protein is CASSPQEGRRRTYGYTF. The full variable domain, its missing parts supplied by reference TRBV7-2 and TRBJ1-2, is GAGVSQSPSNKVTEKGKDVELRCDPISGHTALYWYRQSLGQGLEFLIYFQGNSAPDKSGLPSDRFSAERTGGSVSTLTIQRTQQEDSAVYLCASSPQEGRRRTYGYTFGSGTRLTVV.

The V gene is TRBV11-3, the J gene TRBJ2-3; D gene uncertain. The CDR3 runs 13 residues. CDR1 SGHNT and CDR2 YENEEA come from the germline V gene. V lost 3 bases to trimming and J lost 3 bases, with 7 bases between them. CDR3 in amino acids: CASSFSGTDTQYF. The CDR3 coding sequence is TGTGCCAGCAGCTTTTCCGGTACAGATACGCAGTATTTT.

The genes are TRBV6-6 and TRBJ1-2, with TRBD1 matching 8 bases. The CDR3 contains 15 residues. The ends lost 2 bases at V and 5 bases at J; junction bases unmatched: 7. The V gene's germline CDR1 is MNHNY and CDR2 SVGAGI (reference sequence). The DNA for the CDR3 is TGTGCCAGCAGTTACCCGGGACAGGCACAGTATGGCTACACCTTC. Its protein product is CASSYPGQAQYGYTF.

This sequence joins TRBV29-1 and TRBJ2-1; 9 bases are shared with TRBD2. The trim removed 4 bases at V and 6 bases at J, leaving 7 bases unmatched. The CDR3 contains 14 residues. Germline V gene lookup returns CDR1 SQVTM and CDR2 ANQGSEA. The DNA for the CDR3 is TGCAGCGTTGTTGGGCTAGCGGGGATCAATGAGCAGTTCTTC. Encoded protein: CSVVGLAGINEQFF.

The chain links TRBV11-3 to TRBJ2-1; 7 nucleotides agree with TRBD1. Per germline, CDR1 SGHNT and CDR2 YENEEA. The ends lost 6 bases at V and 8 bases at J; junction bases unmatched: 16. CDR3 length: 16 amino acids. CDR3 loop: CASRVYRGIGSDEQFF. Here the CDR3 DNA reads TGTGCCAGCAGGGTTTACAGGGGAATCGGTTCGGATGAGCAGTTCTTC.

The chain has TRBV12-5 and TRBJ2-5; D is undetermined. The CDR3 contains 12 residues. From germline, CDR1 is LGHNT and CDR2 FRNRAP. The germline V and J ends were trimmed by 2 bases and 4 bases, with 5 bases remaining between them. CDR3 sequence reads: CASGLHGETQYF. The CDR3 nucleotides read TGTGCTAGTGGTTTGCACGGAGAGACCCAGTACTTC.

CDR3 in DNA: TGTGCCAGCAGTTTTGGGACTAGCGGGAGTGGTAGGGAGACCCAGTACTTC. Protein sequence: CASSFGTSGSGRETQYF. The genes are TRBV28 and TRBJ2-5; 14 bases are shared with TRBD2. Trimming took 3 bases from V and 5 from J; bases not matched to a gene: 8. The CDR3 is made up of 17 amino acids. CDR1 and CDR2 (germline): MDHEN, SYDVKM. The whole variable domain, filled in from reference TRBV28 and TRBJ2-5, reads DVKVTQSSRYLVKRTGEKVFLECVQDMDHENMFWYRQDPGLGLRLIYFSYDVKMKEKGDIPEGYSVSREKKERFSLILESASTNQTSMYLCASSFGTSGSGRETQYFGPGTRLLVL.

The chain employs TRBV5-1 and TRBJ2-3, with 8 nucleotides matching TRBD1. The CDR3 has 15 amino acids. V trimming: 3 bases; J trimming: 5 bases; junction bases outside the gene matches: 8. The germline V gene encodes CDR1 SGHRS and CDR2 YFSETQ. CDR3 region: CASSSGQGVGDTQYF. The CDR3 nucleotides are TGCGCCAGCAGCTCCGGACAGGGCGTTGGAGATACGCAGTATTTT.

The chain joins TRBV27 to TRBJ2-7; TRBD2 aligns across 12 bases. After removal of 5 bases from V and 5 bases from J, the junction contained 13 bases not matched to a gene. Germline V gene lookup returns CDR1 MNHEY and CDR2 SMNVEV (reference sequence). This CDR3 has 17 residues. CDR3 bases: TGTGCCAGCAGTATATTCCAGACTAGCGGGAGATCCCACGAGCAGTACTTC. It is translated as CASSIFQTSGRSHEQYF.

The chain carries TRBV7-2 and TRBJ1-4; 10 nucleotides agree with TRBD1. V shed 5 bases, J shed 7 bases, and the junction held 4 bases outside the gene matches. Germline CDR1 is SGHTA and CDR2 is FQGNSA. The CDR3 consists of 14 residues. DNA for the CDR3: TGTGCCAGCAGCCCGGACAGGGGGATTGAAAAACTGTTTTTT. Protein: CASSPDRGIEKLFF.